Listed below are T cell receptor beta chains from one sample, sequenced in a study of shared clonotypes between healthy human individuals. Assay used: immunoSEQ multiplex PCR; TCRdb lists only in-frame clones, some missing. The sample lists approximately 2.5 million clones; approximately 94% were seen once. Material for sequencing was naive CD4+ T cells sorted from blood. These receptors originate from a man aged 18-30 years in good health. CDR3s include the opening cysteine and the closing phenylalanine or tryptophan. The order of the fields is V gene, clone size, J gene, D gene, CDR3 protein, CDR3 DNA. D genes are given only for firm matches. Size is omitted from some rows. Given values are once, few, many or a class for expanded clones.

TRBV2	few	TRBJ1-6	-	CASGVVRARDNSPLHF	TGTGCCAGCGGAGTGGTCCGGGCCAGGGATAATTCACCCCTCCACTTT
TRBV6-6	-	TRBJ2-3	-	CASSYSFITDTQYF	TGTGCCAGCAGTTACTCGTTCATCACAGATACGCAGTATTTT
TRBV7-2	-	TRBJ2-3	-	CASSLGGDLGTDTQYF	TGTGCCAGCAGCTTAGGGGGAGACTTAGGCACAGATACGCAGTATTTT
TRBV6-6	-	TRBJ2-7	TRBD2	CASSYSTSGSYEQYF	TGTGCCAGCAGTTACTCAACTAGCGGATCCTACGAGCAGTACTTC
TRBV5-4	-	TRBJ2-2	TRBD1	CASSGGTGVNTGELFF	TGTGCCAGCAGCGGCGGGACAGGAGTGAACACCGGGGAGCTGTTTTTT
TRBV12-5	-	TRBJ1-2	TRBD1	CASGLFTVGQSNYGYTF	TGTGCTAGTGGTTTGTTTACTGTGGGACAGTCTAACTATGGCTACACCTTC
TRBV30	few	TRBJ1-6	-	CAWSPFRTVGSNSPLHF	TGTGCCTGGAGTCCATTCAGGACAGTTGGGAGTAATTCACCCCTCCACTTT
TRBV10-3	few	TRBJ1-5	-	CAISESDKNQPQHF	TGTGCCATCAGTGAGTCTGACAAAAATCAGCCCCAGCATTTT
TRBV7-5	once	TRBJ2-7	-	CARSLLRGGPYEQYF	TGTGCCAGAAGCTTATTGCGGGGGGGTCCCTACGAGCAGTACTTC
TRBV10-3	-	TRBJ2-3	-	CAIWGPAADTQYF	TGTGCCATCTGGGGCCCCGCGGCAGATACGCAGTATTTT
TRBV7-2	-	TRBJ1-1	TRBD1	CASSFDRVNTEAFF	TGTGCCAGCAGCTTTGACAGGGTAAACACTGAAGCTTTCTTT
TRBV5-4	-	TRBJ2-1	TRBD1	CASTDRNNEQFF	TGTGCCAGCACGGACAGGAACAATGAGCAGTTCTTC
TRBV21-1	-	TRBJ1-5	-	CASSKKFRQVSF	TGTGCCAGCAGCAAAAAGTTTAGGCAGGTTTCCTTT
TRBV6-1	-	TRBJ1-1	TRBD1	CASRAGGADTEAFF	TGTGCCAGCCGTGCAGGGGGCGCTGATACTGAAGCTTTCTTT
TRBV5-1	-	TRBJ2-4	-	CASSFPRDAKNIQYF	TGCGCCAGCAGCTTCCCCAGGGACGCCAAAAACATTCAGTACTTC
TRBV19	-	TRBJ1-5	-	CASSTPGGKGTQPQHF	TGTGCCAGTAGTACTCCAGGTGGGAAAGGAACCCAGCCCCAGCATTTT
TRBV5-1	-	TRBJ1-1	TRBD1	CASSIGQIRQGGTEAFF	TGCGCCAGCAGCATTGGCCAGATCAGACAGGGAGGCACTGAAGCTTTCTTT
TRBV5-4	-	TRBJ2-1	TRBD2	CAGRRGGTSGSSSYNEQFF	TGTGCCGGCAGGCGCGGAGGGACTAGCGGTTCGAGCTCCTACAATGAGCAGTTCTTC
TRBV4-1	-	TRBJ2-7	-	CASSQPPGAAEGGGRSYEQYF	TGCGCCAGCAGCCAGCCCCCCGGAGCGGCTGAGGGGGGGGGCCGCTCCTACGAGCAGTACTTC
TRBV10-2	-	TRBJ1-2	-	CASSGRPQNYGYTF	TGCGCCAGCAGTGGTAGACCGCAGAACTATGGCTACACCTTC
TRBV6-5	-	TRBJ2-2	TRBD2	CASRLAFGTGELFF	TGTGCCAGCAGACTAGCGTTCGGCACCGGGGAGCTGTTTTTT